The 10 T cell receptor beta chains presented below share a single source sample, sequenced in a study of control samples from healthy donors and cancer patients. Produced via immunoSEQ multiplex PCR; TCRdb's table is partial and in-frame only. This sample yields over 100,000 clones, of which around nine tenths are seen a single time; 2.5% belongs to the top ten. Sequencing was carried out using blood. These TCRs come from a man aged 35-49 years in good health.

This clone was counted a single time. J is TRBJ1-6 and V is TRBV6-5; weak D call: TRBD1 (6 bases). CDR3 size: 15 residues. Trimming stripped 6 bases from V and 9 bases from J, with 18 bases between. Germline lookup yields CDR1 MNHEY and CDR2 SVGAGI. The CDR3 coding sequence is TGTGCCAGCAGGCCCTCGCAGGGGTCTGGTTCACCCCTCCACTTT. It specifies CASRPSQGSGSPLHF.

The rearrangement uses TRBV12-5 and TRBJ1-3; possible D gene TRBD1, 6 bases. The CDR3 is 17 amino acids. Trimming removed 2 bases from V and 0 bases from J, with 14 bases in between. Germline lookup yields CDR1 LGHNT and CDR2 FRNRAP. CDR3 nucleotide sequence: TGTGCTAGTGGTTTGCAGGGGATCACTCCCTCTGGAAACACCATATATTTT. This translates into CASGLQGITPSGNTIYF.

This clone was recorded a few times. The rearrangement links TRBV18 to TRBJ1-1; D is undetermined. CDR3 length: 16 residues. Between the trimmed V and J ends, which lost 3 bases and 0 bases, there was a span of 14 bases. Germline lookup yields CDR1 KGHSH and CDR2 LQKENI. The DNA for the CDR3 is TGTGCCAGCTCACCCCTACCGACTCAGATGAACACTGAAGCTTTCTTT. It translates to CASSPLPTQMNTEAFF.

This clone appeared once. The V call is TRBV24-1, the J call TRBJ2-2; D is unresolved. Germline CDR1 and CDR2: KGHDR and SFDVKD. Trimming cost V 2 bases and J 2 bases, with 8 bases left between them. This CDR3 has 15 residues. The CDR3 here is CATSDSTSNTGELFF. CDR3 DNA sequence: TGTGCCACCAGTGATTCGACTTCTAACACCGGGGAGCTGTTTTTT.

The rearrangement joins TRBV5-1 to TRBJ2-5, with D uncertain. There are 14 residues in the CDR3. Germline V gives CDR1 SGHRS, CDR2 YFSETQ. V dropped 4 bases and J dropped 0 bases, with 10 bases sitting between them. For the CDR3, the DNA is TGCGCCAGCAGCACAACACCGTACCAAGAGACCCAGTACTTC. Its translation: CASSTTPYQETQYF.

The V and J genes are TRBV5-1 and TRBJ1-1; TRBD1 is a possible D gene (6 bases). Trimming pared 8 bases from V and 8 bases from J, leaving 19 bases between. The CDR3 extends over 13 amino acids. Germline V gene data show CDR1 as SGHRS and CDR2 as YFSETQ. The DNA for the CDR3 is TGCGCCAGTCAACCTGAGTACGGGACAGAAGCTTTCTTT. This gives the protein CASQPEYGTEAFF.

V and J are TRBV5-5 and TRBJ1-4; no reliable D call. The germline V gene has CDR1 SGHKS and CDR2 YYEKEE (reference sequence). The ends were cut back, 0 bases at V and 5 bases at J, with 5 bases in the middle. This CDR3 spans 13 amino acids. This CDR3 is CASSLVANEKLFF. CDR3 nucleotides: TGTGCCAGCAGCTTGGTGGCAAATGAAAAACTGTTTTTT.

The CDR3 DNA is TGTGCCAGTAGTATATACGGAGACACCGGGGAGCTGTTTTTT. The encoded protein is CASSIYGDTGELFF. The chain couples TRBV19 to TRBJ2-2; D is uncertain. The germline CDR1 and CDR2 sequences are LNHDA and SQIVND (reference sequence). V gave up 2 bases and J gave up 3 bases, with 7 bases separating them. The CDR3 totals 14 residues.

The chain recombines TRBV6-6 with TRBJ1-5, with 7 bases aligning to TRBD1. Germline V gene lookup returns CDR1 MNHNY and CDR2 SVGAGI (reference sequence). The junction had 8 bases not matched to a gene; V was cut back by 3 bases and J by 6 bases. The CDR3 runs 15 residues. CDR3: CASSYYRDSLQPQHF. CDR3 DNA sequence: TGTGCCAGCAGTTATTACCGGGACAGTCTTCAGCCCCAGCATTTT.

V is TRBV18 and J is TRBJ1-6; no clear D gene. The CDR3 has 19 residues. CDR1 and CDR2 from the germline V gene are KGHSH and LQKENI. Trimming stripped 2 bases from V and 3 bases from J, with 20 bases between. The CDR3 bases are TGTGCCAGCTCACCAGCGGTGCCGGGTCGTGGAAACTATAATTCACCCCTCCACTTT. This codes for CASSPAVPGRGNYNSPLHF.